This TCR beta chain appears in the sequencing data of a study of cytomegalovirus exposure and HLA in healthy donors. PCR involved 60 Vbeta and 13 Jbeta primers. TCRdb's copy holds only in-frame clones and misses some; the assay was immunoSEQ multiplex PCR. The sample includes 120,000 or so clones, 74% of them seen just once. As concerns this clone: Its cognate antigen is unknown.

The study's findings and limits: Researchers reported in a later analysis that common viral pathogens appeared linked to several top clusters.

The TCR sequence derives from a middle-aged man in good health and CMV-seropositive. Sequencing was performed on PBMCs.

In DNA, the CDR3 is TGTGCCACCCCCGGGGAGAATAGCAATCAGCCCCAGCATTTT. It yields the protein CATPGENSNQPQHF. The chain is built from TRBV6-1 and TRBJ1-5, with D unclear. V gave up 10 bases and J gave up 0 bases, with 13 bases separating them. The CDR3 sequence is 14 residues long. Germline loops: CDR1 MNHNS, CDR2 SASEGT.